These T cell receptor beta chains were read from a single sample in a study of blood T cell repertoires in COVID-19. The data were produced by immunoSEQ multiplex PCR, yet TCRdb's version contains in-frame clones alone and is incomplete. The table lists roughly 140,000 clones, 84% of them singletons. The specimen sequenced was peripheral blood. These receptors originate from a man aged 65 to 79 with acute or convalescent COVID-19. CDR3s include the opening cysteine and the closing phenylalanine or tryptophan. The order of the fields is clone size, J gene, V gene, CDR3 length, D gene, CDR3 DNA, CDR3 protein. D genes are given only for firm matches. Clone size appears in some rows only: once, few, many, or a class for an expanded clone.

clone size: .; J gene: TRBJ1-2; V gene: TRBV12-3/TRBV12-4; CDR3 length: 13; D gene: .; CDR3 DNA: TGTGCCAGCAGTCCCGAGTCTACCTATGGCTACACCTTC; CDR3 protein: CASSPESTYGYTF
clone size: .; J gene: TRBJ2-2; V gene: TRBV27; CDR3 length: 17; D gene: .; CDR3 DNA: TGTGCCAGCAGTCAACGAGGAGGTAGCGTGAACACCGGGGAGCTGTTTTTT; CDR3 protein: CASSQRGGSVNTGELFF
clone size: .; J gene: TRBJ1-1; V gene: TRBV30; CDR3 length: 14; D gene: TRBD1; CDR3 DNA: TGTGCCTCCTCTCAGGGACAGGCGAACACTGAAGCTTTCTTT; CDR3 protein: CASSQGQANTEAFF
clone size: .; J gene: TRBJ2-5; V gene: TRBV12-1; CDR3 length: 16; D gene: .; CDR3 DNA: TGTGCCAGCAGCTTTGTGCTAGCGGGGCGCCAAGGGACCCAGTACTTC; CDR3 protein: CASSFVLAGRQGTQYF
clone size: .; J gene: TRBJ1-3; V gene: TRBV9; CDR3 length: 17; D gene: .; CDR3 DNA: TGTGCCAGCAGCGTAGGTTTCCAGGGCCTCTCTGGAAACACCATATATTTT; CDR3 protein: CASSVGFQGLSGNTIYF
clone size: .; J gene: TRBJ2-2; V gene: TRBV24-1; CDR3 length: 14; D gene: .; CDR3 DNA: TGTGCCACCAGGCAGGGGCATGATGGCGGGGAGCTGTTTTTT; CDR3 protein: CATRQGHDGGELFF
clone size: .; J gene: TRBJ1-4; V gene: TRBV28; CDR3 length: 22; D gene: .; CDR3 DNA: TGTGCCAGCAGTTTATCGGGTCTAGGGAGCCCCACCCGCGTTGCAACTAATGAAAAACTGTTTTTT; CDR3 protein: CASSLSGLGSPTRVATNEKLFF
clone size: .; J gene: TRBJ2-7; V gene: TRBV27; CDR3 length: 19; D gene: .; CDR3 DNA: TGTGCCAGCAGTTTATCTTTTGTCCCCGGCGGACAGAACTCCTACGAGCAGTACTTC; CDR3 protein: CASSLSFVPGGQNSYEQYF
clone size: .; J gene: TRBJ1-6; V gene: TRBV30; CDR3 length: 14; D gene: .; CDR3 DNA: TGTGCCTGGAGCCGACAGGTCCTTAATTCACCCCTCCACTTT; CDR3 protein: CAWSRQVLNSPLHF
clone size: .; J gene: TRBJ2-2; V gene: TRBV28; CDR3 length: 14; D gene: TRBD1; CDR3 DNA: TGTGCCAGCAGGTCGACAGGGGACACCGGGGAGCTGTTTTTT; CDR3 protein: CASRSTGDTGELFF
clone size: .; J gene: TRBJ2-7; V gene: TRBV4-2; CDR3 length: 16; D gene: TRBD2; CDR3 DNA: TGTGCCAGCAGCCAAGGACTAGCGGGAGTCTCCTACGAGCAGTACTTC; CDR3 protein: CASSQGLAGVSYEQYF
clone size: .; J gene: TRBJ2-7; V gene: TRBV11-2; CDR3 length: 18; D gene: TRBD1; CDR3 DNA: TGTGCCAGCAGCTTAGCCCTTCCTCAACAGGGGGCCTCCTACGAGCAGTACTTC; CDR3 protein: CASSLALPQQGASYEQYF
clone size: .; J gene: TRBJ1-1; V gene: TRBV7-2; CDR3 length: 17; D gene: TRBD1; CDR3 DNA: TGTGCCAGCAGCTTCCCGATTGGACAGGTGTGGAACACTGAAGCTTTCTTT; CDR3 protein: CASSFPIGQVWNTEAFF
clone size: few; J gene: TRBJ2-5; V gene: TRBV5-5; CDR3 length: 16; D gene: TRBD2; CDR3 DNA: TGTGCCAGCAGCTTGGTCTGGCGGGGGACCCAAGAGACCCAGTACTTC; CDR3 protein: CASSLVWRGTQETQYF
clone size: .; J gene: TRBJ2-3; V gene: TRBV4-1; CDR3 length: 15; D gene: .; CDR3 DNA: TGCGCCAGCAGCCAAGGTCGGGACGGGGGAGATACGCAGTATTTT; CDR3 protein: CASSQGRDGGDTQYF
clone size: .; J gene: TRBJ2-1; V gene: TRBV3-1/TRBV3-2; CDR3 length: 15; D gene: TRBD2; CDR3 DNA: TGTGCCAGCAGCCAAGGAGGACTAGTCTACAATGAGCAGTTCTTC; CDR3 protein: CASSQGGLVYNEQFF
clone size: .; J gene: TRBJ2-7; V gene: TRBV3-1/TRBV3-2; CDR3 length: 15; D gene: .; CDR3 DNA: TGTGCCAGCAGCCATGTCGGACAGCAGAAATACGAGCAGTACTTC; CDR3 protein: CASSHVGQQKYEQYF
clone size: .; J gene: TRBJ2-2; V gene: TRBV7-3; CDR3 length: 14; D gene: .; CDR3 DNA: TGTGCCAGCAGCTTACCGGGGAACACCGGGGAGCTGTTTTTT; CDR3 protein: CASSLPGNTGELFF
clone size: .; J gene: TRBJ2-2; V gene: TRBV24-1; CDR3 length: 17; D gene: .; CDR3 DNA: TGTGCCACCAGTGATCCTGGGACTGACGATAATAGGGGGGAGCTGTTTTTT; CDR3 protein: CATSDPGTDDNRGELFF
clone size: .; J gene: TRBJ2-4; V gene: TRBV6-5; CDR3 length: 15; D gene: .; CDR3 DNA: TGTGCCAGCAGTTACTCGACATTAGCCAAAAACATTCAGTACTTC; CDR3 protein: CASSYSTLAKNIQYF
clone size: .; J gene: TRBJ1-2; V gene: TRBV5-4; CDR3 length: 17; D gene: TRBD1; CDR3 DNA: TGTGCCAGCAGCTTATTATCGGCCGGACAGGGGGGCTACGGCTACACCTTC; CDR3 protein: CASSLLSAGQGGYGYTF
clone size: .; J gene: TRBJ2-3; V gene: TRBV24-1; CDR3 length: 15; D gene: .; CDR3 DNA: TGTGCCACCAGTTCCGGCGGGCAGGGAGGCGATACGCAGTATTTT; CDR3 protein: CATSSGGQGGDTQYF
clone size: few; J gene: TRBJ2-2; V gene: TRBV5-1; CDR3 length: 14; D gene: TRBD2; CDR3 DNA: TGCGCCAGCAGCTTTGCGGGAGAGGTCGGGGAGCTGTTTTTT; CDR3 protein: CASSFAGEVGELFF
clone size: few; J gene: TRBJ1-4; V gene: TRBV6-5; CDR3 length: 14; D gene: TRBD1; CDR3 DNA: TGTGCCAGTGGGGACAGTTCGGCTAATGAAAAACTGTTTTTT; CDR3 protein: CASGDSSANEKLFF
clone size: .; J gene: TRBJ1-1; V gene: TRBV7-3; CDR3 length: 15; D gene: .; CDR3 DNA: TGTGCCAGCAGCTTAGCCCCAGTCATGAACACTGAAGCTTTCTTT; CDR3 protein: CASSLAPVMNTEAFF
clone size: .; J gene: TRBJ2-1; V gene: TRBV11-3; CDR3 length: 14; D gene: .; CDR3 DNA: TGTGCCAGCAGCTTAGCCCCTAGGGGATCCGAGCAGTTCTTC; CDR3 protein: CASSLAPRGSEQFF
clone size: .; J gene: TRBJ1-4; V gene: TRBV2; CDR3 length: 17; D gene: TRBD1; CDR3 DNA: TGTGCCAGCAGTCTCGGACAGGGCCTTGCAACTAATGAAAAACTGTTTTTT; CDR3 protein: CASSLGQGLATNEKLFF
clone size: .; J gene: TRBJ2-7; V gene: TRBV7-3; CDR3 length: 12; D gene: .; CDR3 DNA: TGTGCCACTCCCGCCAACACCTACGAGCAGTACTTC; CDR3 protein: CATPANTYEQYF
clone size: .; J gene: TRBJ1-1; V gene: TRBV10-2; CDR3 length: 14; D gene: .; CDR3 DNA: TGCGCCAGCAGTGGGGCCAGGGAGAACACTGAAGCTTTCTTT; CDR3 protein: CASSGARENTEAFF
clone size: .; J gene: TRBJ1-5; V gene: TRBV15; CDR3 length: 14; D gene: TRBD1; CDR3 DNA: TGTGCCACCAGCCGAACAGGGGAGAATCAGCCCCAGCATTTT; CDR3 protein: CATSRTGENQPQHF
clone size: .; J gene: TRBJ2-5; V gene: TRBV24-1; CDR3 length: 17; D gene: .; CDR3 DNA: TGTGCCACCAGTGATTTGCATCTAGCACGGGGGGCGGTGACCCAGTACTTC; CDR3 protein: CATSDLHLARGAVTQYF
clone size: .; J gene: TRBJ2-7; V gene: TRBV29-1; CDR3 length: 13; D gene: .; CDR3 DNA: TGCAGCGTTGATTTCGGAGGTCGGGGCGAGCAGTACTTC; CDR3 protein: CSVDFGGRGEQYF
clone size: .; J gene: TRBJ1-1; V gene: TRBV18; CDR3 length: 18; D gene: .; CDR3 DNA: TGTGCCAGCTCACCTGAACTGGACATTGGGGATTTGGGCACTGAAGCTTTCTTT; CDR3 protein: CASSPELDIGDLGTEAFF
clone size: .; J gene: TRBJ2-1; V gene: TRBV3-1/TRBV3-2; CDR3 length: 16; D gene: .; CDR3 DNA: TGTGCCAGCAGCCAAGATGGGGGCAGCTCCTACAATGAGCAGTTCTTC; CDR3 protein: CASSQDGGSSYNEQFF
clone size: .; J gene: TRBJ2-7; V gene: TRBV10-1; CDR3 length: 17; D gene: .; CDR3 DNA: TGCGCCAGCAGTGACTCGGGGGAAGTGCAAAAGATCTACGAGCAGTACTTC; CDR3 protein: CASSDSGEVQKIYEQYF
clone size: .; J gene: TRBJ2-3; V gene: TRBV19; CDR3 length: 15; D gene: TRBD2; CDR3 DNA: TGTGCCAGTAGTCGACTAGCGGGCTTCACAGATACGCAGTATTTT; CDR3 protein: CASSRLAGFTDTQYF
clone size: .; J gene: TRBJ2-3; V gene: TRBV11-2; CDR3 length: 16; D gene: TRBD2; CDR3 DNA: TGTGCCAGCAGCTTCGGTAGCGGGAGCTTGGCAGATACGCAGTATTTT; CDR3 protein: CASSFGSGSLADTQYF
clone size: .; J gene: TRBJ1-5; V gene: TRBV5-8; CDR3 length: 13; D gene: .; CDR3 DNA: TGTGCCAGCAGCTTGACAGGGACCCAGCCCCAGCATTTT; CDR3 protein: CASSLTGTQPQHF
clone size: .; J gene: TRBJ2-1; V gene: TRBV6-5; CDR3 length: 16; D gene: .; CDR3 DNA: TGTGCCAGCAGTTACTTTGGCGGAGGATTACACAATGAGCAGTTCTTC; CDR3 protein: CASSYFGGGLHNEQFF
clone size: .; J gene: TRBJ1-1; V gene: TRBV5-4; CDR3 length: 15; D gene: .; CDR3 DNA: TGTGCCAGCAGCCTCGGAGCATCCATGAACACTGAAGCTTTCTTT; CDR3 protein: CASSLGASMNTEAFF
clone size: once; J gene: TRBJ2-7; V gene: TRBV19; CDR3 length: 12; D gene: .; CDR3 DNA: TGTGCCAGTAGGGACAGGGAGGGCGAGCAGTACTTC; CDR3 protein: CASRDREGEQYF
clone size: .; J gene: TRBJ1-6; V gene: TRBV2; CDR3 length: 15; D gene: .; CDR3 DNA: TGTGCCAGCAGTGAAGCGTGGGGGGGCCCTTCACCCCTCCACTTT; CDR3 protein: CASSEAWGGPSPLHF
clone size: .; J gene: TRBJ2-4; V gene: TRBV9; CDR3 length: 21; D gene: TRBD2; CDR3 DNA: TGTGCCAGCAGCGTAGGGATCGACGGGCTAGCGGGGCGGGACGCCAAAAACATTCAGTACTTC; CDR3 protein: CASSVGIDGLAGRDAKNIQYF
clone size: .; J gene: TRBJ2-7; V gene: TRBV5-6; CDR3 length: 15; D gene: .; CDR3 DNA: TGTGCCAGCAGCTTGAACGGGGTCACCCTCTTGGAGCAGTACTTC; CDR3 protein: CASSLNGVTLLEQYF
clone size: .; J gene: TRBJ1-2; V gene: TRBV24-1; CDR3 length: 15; D gene: TRBD1; CDR3 DNA: TGTGCCACCAGTGAAGGGACAGGGATGTCCTATGGCTACACCTTC; CDR3 protein: CATSEGTGMSYGYTF
clone size: .; J gene: TRBJ2-4; V gene: TRBV18; CDR3 length: 16; D gene: TRBD2; CDR3 DNA: TGTGCCAGCTCACCGGCTTTAGCGGGGGGAAAAAACATTCAGTACTTC; CDR3 protein: CASSPALAGGKNIQYF
clone size: .; J gene: TRBJ2-1; V gene: TRBV15; CDR3 length: 16; D gene: TRBD1; CDR3 DNA: TGTGCCACCAGCACCCCAGGGACAGCAACCTACAATGAGCAGTTCTTC; CDR3 protein: CATSTPGTATYNEQFF
clone size: .; J gene: TRBJ1-3; V gene: TRBV28; CDR3 length: 16; D gene: .; CDR3 DNA: TGTGCCAGCAGTTTATCTCGGGGGGTGTACGGAAACACCATATATTTT; CDR3 protein: CASSLSRGVYGNTIYF
clone size: .; J gene: TRBJ2-2; V gene: TRBV7-7; CDR3 length: 16; D gene: TRBD2; CDR3 DNA: TGTGCTAGCAGCCACCAGCGGGGGCCGTACACCGGGGAGCTGTTTTTT; CDR3 protein: CASSHQRGPYTGELFF
clone size: .; J gene: TRBJ1-5; V gene: TRBV5-1; CDR3 length: 15; D gene: .; CDR3 DNA: TGCGCCAGCAGCTTGGGGACAGATAGCAATCAGCCCCAGCATTTT; CDR3 protein: CASSLGTDSNQPQHF
clone size: .; J gene: TRBJ2-5; V gene: TRBV6-5; CDR3 length: 14; D gene: TRBD1; CDR3 DNA: TGTGCCAGCAGTCGGGACAGGGGTGGTGAGACCCAGTACTTC; CDR3 protein: CASSRDRGGETQYF
clone size: few; J gene: TRBJ1-2; V gene: TRBV5-1; CDR3 length: 12; D gene: .; CDR3 DNA: TGCGCCAGCAGATCGGACAGCTATGGCTACACCTTC; CDR3 protein: CASRSDSYGYTF